This note documents a single T cell receptor (beta chain) sequence. Authors' methods: Reference gene primer amplification gave estimated nucleated cell counts. The data were produced by immunoSEQ multiplex PCR, yet TCRdb's version contains in-frame clones alone and is incomplete. For V, J and clone size, that table is used; D and trimming come from the DNA. The sample has about 280,000 clones, 90% seen once. The sample belongs to a study of blood T cell repertoires in COVID-19. About the study: Samples came from the United States, Italy and Spain, spanning acute and convalescent COVID-19.

CDR3 size: 19 residues. V lost 5 bases and J 7 bases, leaving 33 bases between the germline ends. CDR1 is SEHNR, CDR2 FQNEAQ, per germline (reference sequence). The study drew participants aged about 18 to 95 years from 20 to 30 US areas. This chain connects TRBV7-9 to TRBJ2-7; TRBD1 is a possible D gene (6 bases). The sequence was obtained from a woman aged 18-29 years with acute COVID-19. The sequenced sample was PBMCs or T cells enriched from blood (not recorded which). The CDR3 region has the DNA TGTGCCAGCAGCCCCATTTTAGGCGGACAGAAAGCTAAAGGGCGGGAGCAGTACTTC. This translates into CASSPILGGQKAKGREQYF.